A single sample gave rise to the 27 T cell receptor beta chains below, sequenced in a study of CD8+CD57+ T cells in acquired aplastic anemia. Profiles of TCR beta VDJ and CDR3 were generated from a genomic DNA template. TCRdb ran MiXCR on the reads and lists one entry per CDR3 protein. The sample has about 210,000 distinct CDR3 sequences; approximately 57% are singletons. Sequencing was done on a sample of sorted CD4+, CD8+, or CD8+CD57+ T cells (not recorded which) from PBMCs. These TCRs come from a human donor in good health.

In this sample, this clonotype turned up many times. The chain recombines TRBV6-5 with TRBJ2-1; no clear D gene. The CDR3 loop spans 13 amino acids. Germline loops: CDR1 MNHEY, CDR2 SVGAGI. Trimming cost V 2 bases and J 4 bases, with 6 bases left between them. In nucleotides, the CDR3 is TGTGCCAGCAGTTACGATCAGTACAATGAGCAGTTCTTC. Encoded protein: CASSYDQYNEQFF.

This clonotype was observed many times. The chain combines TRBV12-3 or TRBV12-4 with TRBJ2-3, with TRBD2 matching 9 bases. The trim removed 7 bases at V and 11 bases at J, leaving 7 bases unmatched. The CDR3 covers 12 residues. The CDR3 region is CASTLGAGGQYF. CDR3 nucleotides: TGTGCCAGCACCCTAGGAGCGGGAGGGCAGTATTTT.

Here the CDR3 DNA reads TGTGCCAGCAGTCTTGGGTGGAAAGCCCTCCACTTT. Its protein is CASSLGWKALHF. The V call is TRBV6-1, the J call TRBJ1-6; D gene unclear. Germline V CDR1 and CDR2: MNHNS, SASEGT. The length of the CDR3 is 12 residues. The V and J ends lost 5 bases and 14 bases respectively, with 13 bases between them.

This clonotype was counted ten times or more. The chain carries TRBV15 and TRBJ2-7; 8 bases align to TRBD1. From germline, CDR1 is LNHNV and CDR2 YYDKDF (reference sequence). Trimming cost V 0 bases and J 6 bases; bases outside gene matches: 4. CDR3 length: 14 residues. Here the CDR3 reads CATSRETGAAEQYF. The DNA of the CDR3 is TGTGCCACCAGCAGAGAGACAGGGGCAGCCGAGCAGTACTTC.

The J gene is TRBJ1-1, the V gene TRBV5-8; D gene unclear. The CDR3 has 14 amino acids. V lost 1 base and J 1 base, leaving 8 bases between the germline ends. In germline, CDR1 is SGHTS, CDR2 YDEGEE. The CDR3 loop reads CASSLSPGNTEAFF. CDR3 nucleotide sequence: TGTGCCAGCAGCTTGTCTCCAGGGAACACTGAAGCTTTCTTT.

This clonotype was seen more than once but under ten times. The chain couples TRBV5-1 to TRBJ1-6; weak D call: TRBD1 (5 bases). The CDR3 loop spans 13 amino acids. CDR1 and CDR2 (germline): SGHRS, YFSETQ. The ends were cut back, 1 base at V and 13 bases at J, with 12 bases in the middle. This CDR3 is CASSLSRDHPLHF. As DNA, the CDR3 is TGCGCCAGCAGCTTGTCTAGGGACCACCCCCTCCACTTT.

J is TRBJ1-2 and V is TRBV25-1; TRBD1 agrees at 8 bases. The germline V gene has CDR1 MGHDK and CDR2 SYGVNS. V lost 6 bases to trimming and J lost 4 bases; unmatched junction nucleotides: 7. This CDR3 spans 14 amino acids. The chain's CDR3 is CASRMAGTGYGYTF. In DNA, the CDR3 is TGTGCCAGCAGGATGGCCGGGACAGGCTATGGCTACACCTTC.

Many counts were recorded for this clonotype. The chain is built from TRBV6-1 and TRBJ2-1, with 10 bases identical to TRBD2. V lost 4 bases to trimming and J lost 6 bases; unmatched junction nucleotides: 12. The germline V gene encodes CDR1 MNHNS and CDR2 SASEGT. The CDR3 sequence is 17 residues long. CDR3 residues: CASSVRVSASGGNEQFF. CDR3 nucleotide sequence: TGTGCCAGCAGTGTGCGGGTTAGCGCTAGCGGGGGCAATGAGCAGTTCTTC.

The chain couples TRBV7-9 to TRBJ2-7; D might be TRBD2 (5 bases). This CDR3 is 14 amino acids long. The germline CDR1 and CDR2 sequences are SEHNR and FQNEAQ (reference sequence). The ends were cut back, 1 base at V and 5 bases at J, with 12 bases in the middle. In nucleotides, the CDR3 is TGTGCCAGCAGCTTAGTTACTAGATCCCACGAGCAGTACTTC. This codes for CASSLVTRSHEQYF.

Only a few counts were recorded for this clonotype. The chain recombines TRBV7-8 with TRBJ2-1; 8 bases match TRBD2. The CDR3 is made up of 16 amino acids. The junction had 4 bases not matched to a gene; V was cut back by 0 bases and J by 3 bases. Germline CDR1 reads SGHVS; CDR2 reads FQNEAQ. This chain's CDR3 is CASSLALAVFYNEQFF. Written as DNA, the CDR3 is TGTGCCAGCAGCTTAGCACTAGCGGTATTCTACAATGAGCAGTTCTTC.

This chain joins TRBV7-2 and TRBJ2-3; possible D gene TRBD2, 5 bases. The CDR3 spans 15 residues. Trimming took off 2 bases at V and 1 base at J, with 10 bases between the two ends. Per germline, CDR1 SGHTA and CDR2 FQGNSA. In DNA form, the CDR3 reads TGTGCCAGCAGCTTACGGGCGGGTCGCACAGATACGCAGTATTTT. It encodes CASSLRAGRTDTQYF. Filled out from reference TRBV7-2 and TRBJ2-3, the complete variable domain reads GAGVSQSPSNKVTEKGKDVELRCDPISGHTALYWYRQSLGQGLEFLIYFQGNSAPDKSGLPSDRFSAERTGGSVSTLTIQRTQQEDSAVYLCASSLRAGRTDTQYFGPGTRLTVL.

The CDR3 is CATSETLGTTDTQYF. The CDR3 DNA reads TGTGCCACCAGTGAGACGCTAGGAACCACAGATACGCAGTATTTT. The rearrangement uses TRBV24-1 and TRBJ2-3; D gene ambiguous. CDR1 and CDR2 from the germline V gene are KGHDR and SFDVKD. The CDR3 contains 15 residues. Trimming removed 4 bases from V and 2 bases from J, with 12 bases in between.

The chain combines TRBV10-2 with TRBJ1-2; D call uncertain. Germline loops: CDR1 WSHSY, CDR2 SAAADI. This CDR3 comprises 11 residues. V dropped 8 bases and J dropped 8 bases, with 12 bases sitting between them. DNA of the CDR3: TGCGCCAGCCACAGCGGCGGAGGCTACACCTTC. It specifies CASHSGGGYTF.

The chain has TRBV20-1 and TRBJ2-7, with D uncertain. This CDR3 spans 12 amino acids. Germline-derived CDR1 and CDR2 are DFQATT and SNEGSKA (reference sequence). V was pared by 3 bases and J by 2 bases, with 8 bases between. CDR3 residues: CSASDATYEQYF. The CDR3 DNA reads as TGCAGTGCTAGTGACGCCACCTACGAGCAGTACTTC.

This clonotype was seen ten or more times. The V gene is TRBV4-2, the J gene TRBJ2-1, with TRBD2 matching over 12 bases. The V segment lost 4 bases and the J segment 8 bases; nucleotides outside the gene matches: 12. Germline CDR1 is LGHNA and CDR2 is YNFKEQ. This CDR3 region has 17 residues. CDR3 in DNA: TGTGCCAGCAGCCCCGTAATCCTAGCGGGGGGGAGGGATGAGCAGTTCTTC. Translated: CASSPVILAGGRDEQFF.

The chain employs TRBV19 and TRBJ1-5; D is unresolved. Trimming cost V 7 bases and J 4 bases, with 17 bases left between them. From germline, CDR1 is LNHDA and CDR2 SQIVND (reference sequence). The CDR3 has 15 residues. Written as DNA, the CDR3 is TGTGCCAGTATGCCCTTCGAAGGACTTAATCAGCCCCAGCATTTT. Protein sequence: CASMPFEGLNQPQHF.

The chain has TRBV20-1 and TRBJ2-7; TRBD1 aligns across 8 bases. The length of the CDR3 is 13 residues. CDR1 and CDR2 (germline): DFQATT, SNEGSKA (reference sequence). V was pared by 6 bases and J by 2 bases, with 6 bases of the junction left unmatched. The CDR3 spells CSASRGLPYEQYF. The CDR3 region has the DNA TGCAGTGCCAGCAGGGGGCTGCCCTACGAGCAGTACTTC.

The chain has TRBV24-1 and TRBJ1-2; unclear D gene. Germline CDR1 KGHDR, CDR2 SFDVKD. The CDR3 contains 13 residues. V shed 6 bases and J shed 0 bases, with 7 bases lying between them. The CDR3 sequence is CATSRDSNYGYTF. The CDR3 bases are TGTGCCACCAGTCGGGATTCTAACTATGGCTACACCTTC.

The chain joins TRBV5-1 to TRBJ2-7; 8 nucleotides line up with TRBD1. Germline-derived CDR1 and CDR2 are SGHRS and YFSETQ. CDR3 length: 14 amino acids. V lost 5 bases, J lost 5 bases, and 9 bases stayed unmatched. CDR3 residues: CASREPGGVNEQYF. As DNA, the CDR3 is TGCGCCAGCAGGGAACCAGGGGGCGTGAACGAGCAGTACTTC.

CDR3 residues: CASSLVVPGASGYEQYF. The CDR3 coding sequence is TGTGCCAGCAGCTTAGTTGTTCCGGGGGCTAGTGGCTACGAGCAGTACTTC. The V call is TRBV11-1, the J call TRBJ2-7, with D perhaps TRBD1 or TRBD2 (6 bases each). CDR1 and CDR2 from the germline V gene are SGHAT and FQDESV (reference sequence). The CDR3 covers 17 residues. Trimming left V 1 base short and J 3 bases short, with 19 bases between.

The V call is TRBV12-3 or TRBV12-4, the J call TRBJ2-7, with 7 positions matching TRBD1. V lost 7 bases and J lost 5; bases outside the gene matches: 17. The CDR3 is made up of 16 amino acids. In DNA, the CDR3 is TGTGCCAGCAAACCCATCTGGGACAGACCTACTCACGAGCAGTACTTC. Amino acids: CASKPIWDRPTHEQYF.

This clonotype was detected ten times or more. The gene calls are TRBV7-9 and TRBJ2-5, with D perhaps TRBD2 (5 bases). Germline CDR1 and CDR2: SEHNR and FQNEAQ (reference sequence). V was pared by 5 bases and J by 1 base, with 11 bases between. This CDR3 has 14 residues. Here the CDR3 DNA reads TGTGCCAGCAGCCCCCCGGGGATCCAAGAGACCCAGTACTTC. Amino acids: CASSPPGIQETQYF.

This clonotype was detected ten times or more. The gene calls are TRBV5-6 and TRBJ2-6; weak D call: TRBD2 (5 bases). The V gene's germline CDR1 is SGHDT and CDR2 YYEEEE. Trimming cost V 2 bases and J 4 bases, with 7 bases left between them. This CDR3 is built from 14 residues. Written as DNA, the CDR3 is TGTGCCAGCAGCTTCGGGGTCGGGGCCAACGTCCTGACTTTC. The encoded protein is CASSFGVGANVLTF.

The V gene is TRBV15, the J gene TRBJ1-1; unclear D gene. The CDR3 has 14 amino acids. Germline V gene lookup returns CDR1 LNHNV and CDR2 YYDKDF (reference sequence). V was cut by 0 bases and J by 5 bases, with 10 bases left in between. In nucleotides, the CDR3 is TGTGCCACCAGCAGAGAACAGAGGAGTACTGAAGCTTTCTTT. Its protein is CATSREQRSTEAFF.

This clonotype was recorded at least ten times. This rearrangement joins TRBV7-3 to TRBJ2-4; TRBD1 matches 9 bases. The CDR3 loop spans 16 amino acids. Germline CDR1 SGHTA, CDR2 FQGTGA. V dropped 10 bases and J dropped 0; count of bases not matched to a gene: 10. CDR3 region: CATAGQGFLAKNIQYF. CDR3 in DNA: TGTGCCACCGCAGGACAGGGGTTCCTAGCCAAAAACATTCAGTACTTC.

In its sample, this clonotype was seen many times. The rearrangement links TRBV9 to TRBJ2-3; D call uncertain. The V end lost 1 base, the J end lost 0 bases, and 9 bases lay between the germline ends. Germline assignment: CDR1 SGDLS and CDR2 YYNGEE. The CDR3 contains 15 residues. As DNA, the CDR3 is TGTGCCAGCAGCGTATTCGACCATAGCACAGATACGCAGTATTTT. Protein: CASSVFDHSTDTQYF.

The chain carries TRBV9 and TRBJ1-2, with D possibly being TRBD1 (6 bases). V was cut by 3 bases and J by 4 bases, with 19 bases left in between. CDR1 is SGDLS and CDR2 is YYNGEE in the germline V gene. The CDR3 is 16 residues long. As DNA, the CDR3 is TGTGCCAGCAGCGACCCAGGGGACTCCCATTTCTATGGCTACACCTTC. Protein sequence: CASSDPGDSHFYGYTF.